Following are 5 T cell receptor beta chains from one sample sequenced in a study of blood T cell repertoires in COVID-19. Sequencing used immunoSEQ multiplex PCR; TCRdb keeps in-frame clones, though not all of them. The table shows around 270,000 clones, with 65% to 85% occurring only once. The sequencing sample was made of peripheral blood. The receptors derive from a person aged 65 to 85 with COVID-19, enrolled during active disease.

In this sample, this clone turned up a few times. This rearrangement joins TRBV10-2 to TRBJ2-7; weak D call: TRBD1 (6 bases). This CDR3 comprises 15 residues. In germline, CDR1 is WSHSY, CDR2 SAAADI. Trimming removed 0 bases from V and 9 bases from J, with 18 bases in between. This CDR3 is CASSESGQGTFGQYF. CDR3 bases: TGCGCCAGCAGTGAGTCTGGGCAGGGGACCTTTGGGCAGTACTTC.

The chain's CDR3 is CASSRQTTNEKLFF. CDR3 nucleotides: TGCGCCAGCAGCAGACAGACAACTAATGAAAAACTGTTTTTT. This rearrangement joins TRBV5-1 to TRBJ1-4, with D possibly matching TRBD1 (5 bases). The V and J ends lost 4 bases and 0 bases respectively, with 7 bases between them. Germline values: CDR1 SGHRS, CDR2 YFSETQ. The CDR3 has 14 residues.

The rearrangement uses TRBV7-2 and TRBJ2-5; 16 bases agree with TRBD2. Looked up from germline, CDR1 is SGHTA and CDR2 is FQGNSA. The CDR3 runs to 18 residues. V shed 5 bases and J 7 bases; nucleotides not matched to a gene: 13. The CDR3 DNA sequence: TGTGCCAGCAGCCCTGGGACTAGCGGGAGGGCTTCACGGGGGACCCAGTACTTC. Translated: CASSPGTSGRASRGTQYF.

This clone appeared a few times. This rearrangement joins TRBV7-2 to TRBJ1-4; D is unclear. Germline V lookup: CDR1 SGHTA, CDR2 FQGNSA. The CDR3 has 13 amino acids. V lost 5 bases, J lost 8 bases, and 12 bases lay in between. CDR3 nucleotide sequence: TGTGCCAGCAGCCCCCGACCGGGGGAAAAACTGTTTTTT. Its translation is CASSPRPGEKLFF.

V gene TRBV5-1 combines with J gene TRBJ2-4; D perhaps matches TRBD1 (5 bases). Germline CDR1 reads SGHRS; CDR2 reads YFSETQ. The CDR3 totals 15 residues. The ends were cut back, 7 bases at V and 4 bases at J, with 18 bases in the middle. The CDR3 region has the DNA TGCGCCAGCGAATGGGGCAGTGGGGCAAAAAACATTCAGTACTTC. This translates into CASEWGSGAKNIQYF.